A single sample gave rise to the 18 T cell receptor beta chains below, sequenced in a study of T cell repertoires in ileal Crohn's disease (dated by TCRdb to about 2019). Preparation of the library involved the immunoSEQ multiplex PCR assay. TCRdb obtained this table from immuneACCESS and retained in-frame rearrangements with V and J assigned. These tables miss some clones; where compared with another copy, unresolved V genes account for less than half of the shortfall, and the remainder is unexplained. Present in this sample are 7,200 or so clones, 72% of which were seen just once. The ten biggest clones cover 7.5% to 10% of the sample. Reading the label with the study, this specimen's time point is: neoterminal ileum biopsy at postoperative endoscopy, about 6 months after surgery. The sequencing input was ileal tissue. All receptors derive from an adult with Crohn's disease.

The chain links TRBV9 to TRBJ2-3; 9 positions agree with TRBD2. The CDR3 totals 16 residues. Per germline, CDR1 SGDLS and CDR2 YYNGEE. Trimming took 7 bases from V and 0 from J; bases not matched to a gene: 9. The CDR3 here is CASGPERGVSTDTQYF. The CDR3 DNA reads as TGTGCCAGCGGACCCGAGCGGGGGGTAAGCACAGATACGCAGTATTTT.

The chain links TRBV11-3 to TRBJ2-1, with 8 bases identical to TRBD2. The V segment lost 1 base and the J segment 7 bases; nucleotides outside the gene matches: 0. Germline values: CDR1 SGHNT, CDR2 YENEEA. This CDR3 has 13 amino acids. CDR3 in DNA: TGTGCCAGCAGCTTAGTAGCGGGGAATGAGCAGTTCTTC. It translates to CASSLVAGNEQFF.

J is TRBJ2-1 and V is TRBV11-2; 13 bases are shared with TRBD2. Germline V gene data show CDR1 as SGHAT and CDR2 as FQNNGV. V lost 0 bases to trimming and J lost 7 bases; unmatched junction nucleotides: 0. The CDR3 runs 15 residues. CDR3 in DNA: TGTGCCAGCAGCTTAGAGGGACTAGCGGGGAATGAGCAGTTCTTC. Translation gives CASSLEGLAGNEQFF.

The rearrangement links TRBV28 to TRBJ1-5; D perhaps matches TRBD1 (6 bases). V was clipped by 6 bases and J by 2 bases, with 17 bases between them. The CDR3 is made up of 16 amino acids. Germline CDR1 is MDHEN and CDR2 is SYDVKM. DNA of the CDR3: TGTGCCAGCAGACGAAACAGGGATGGGGGCAATCAGCCCCAGCATTTT. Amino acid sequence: CASRRNRDGGNQPQHF.

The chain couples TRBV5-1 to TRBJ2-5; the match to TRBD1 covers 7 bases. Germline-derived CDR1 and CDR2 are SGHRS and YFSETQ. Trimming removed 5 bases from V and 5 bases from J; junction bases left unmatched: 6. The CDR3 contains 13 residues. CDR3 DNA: TGCGCCAGCAGGCTGAGGGGGCTTGAGACCCAGTACTTC. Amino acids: CASRLRGLETQYF. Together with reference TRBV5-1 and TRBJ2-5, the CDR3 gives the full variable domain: KAGVTQTPRYLIKTRGQQVTLSCSPISGHRSVSWYQQTPGQGLQFLFEYFSETQRNKGNFPGRFSGRQFSNSRSEMNVSTLELGDSALYLCASRLRGLETQYFGPGTRLLVL.

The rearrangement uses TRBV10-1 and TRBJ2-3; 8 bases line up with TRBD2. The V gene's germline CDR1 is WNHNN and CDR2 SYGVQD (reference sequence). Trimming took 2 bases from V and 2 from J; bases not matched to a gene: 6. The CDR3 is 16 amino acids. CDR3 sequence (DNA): TGCGCCAGCAGTGAGACGGGGGGGCCTAACACAGATACGCAGTATTTT. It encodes CASSETGGPNTDTQYF.

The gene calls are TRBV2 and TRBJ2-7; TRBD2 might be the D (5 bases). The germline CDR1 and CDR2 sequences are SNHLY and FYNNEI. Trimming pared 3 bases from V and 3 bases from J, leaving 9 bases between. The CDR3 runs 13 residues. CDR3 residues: CASSEFRGYEQYF. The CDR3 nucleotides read TGTGCCAGCAGTGAGTTCCGGGGCTACGAGCAGTACTTC.

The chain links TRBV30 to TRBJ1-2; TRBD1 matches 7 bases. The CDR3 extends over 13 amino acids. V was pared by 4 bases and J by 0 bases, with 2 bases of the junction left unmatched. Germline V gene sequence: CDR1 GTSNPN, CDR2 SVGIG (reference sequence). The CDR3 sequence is CAWTGQPNYGYTF. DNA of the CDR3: TGTGCCTGGACGGGACAGCCTAACTATGGCTACACCTTC.

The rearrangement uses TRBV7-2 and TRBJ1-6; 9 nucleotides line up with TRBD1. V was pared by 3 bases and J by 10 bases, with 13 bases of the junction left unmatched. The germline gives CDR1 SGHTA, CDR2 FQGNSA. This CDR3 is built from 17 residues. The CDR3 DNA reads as TGTGCCAGCAGCTTGGTGCCACCGGGACAGGGAAACTCACCCCTCCACTTT. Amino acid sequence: CASSLVPPGQGNSPLHF.

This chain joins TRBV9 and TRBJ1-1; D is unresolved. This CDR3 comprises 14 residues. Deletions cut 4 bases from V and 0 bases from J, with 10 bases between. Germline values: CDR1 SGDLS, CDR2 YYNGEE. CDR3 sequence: CASSLRSMNTEAFF. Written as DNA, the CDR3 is TGTGCCAGCAGCCTACGGAGCATGAACACTGAAGCTTTCTTT.

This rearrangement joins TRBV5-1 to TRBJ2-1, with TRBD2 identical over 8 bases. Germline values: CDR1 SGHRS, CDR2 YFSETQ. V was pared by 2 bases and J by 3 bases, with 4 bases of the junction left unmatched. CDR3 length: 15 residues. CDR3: CASSLAGVIYNEQFF. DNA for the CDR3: TGCGCCAGCAGCTTAGCGGGGGTAATCTACAATGAGCAGTTCTTC. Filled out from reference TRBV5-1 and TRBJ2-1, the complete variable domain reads KAGVTQTPRYLIKTRGQQVTLSCSPISGHRSVSWYQQTPGQGLQFLFEYFSETQRNKGNFPGRFSGRQFSNSRSEMNVSTLELGDSALYLCASSLAGVIYNEQFFGPGTRLTVL.

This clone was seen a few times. The CDR3 is CASSETSGGADEQFF. The CDR3 nucleotides are TGTGCCAGCAGTGAAACTAGCGGGGGGGCGGATGAGCAGTTCTTC. The chain is built from TRBV6-1 and TRBJ2-1, with 13 bases aligning to TRBD2. The CDR3 has 15 amino acids. V lost 2 bases to trimming and J lost 8 bases; unmatched junction nucleotides: 3. Germline assignment: CDR1 MNHNS and CDR2 SASEGT.

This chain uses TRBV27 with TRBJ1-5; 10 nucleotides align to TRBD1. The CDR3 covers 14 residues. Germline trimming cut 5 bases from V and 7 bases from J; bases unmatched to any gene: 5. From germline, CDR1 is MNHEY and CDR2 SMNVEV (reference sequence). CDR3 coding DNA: TGTGCCAGCAGTAGACAGGGGGCGAAGCAGCCCCAGCATTTT. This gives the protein CASSRQGAKQPQHF.

This chain's CDR3 is CASSSFHEQYF. As DNA, the CDR3 is TGTGCCAGCAGCTCCTTCCACGAGCAGTACTTC. This chain links TRBV5-5 with TRBJ2-7; D is undetermined. CDR1 and CDR2 from the germline V gene are SGHKS and YYEKEE (reference sequence). This CDR3 is built from 11 residues. The germline V and J ends were trimmed by 3 bases and 5 bases, with 6 bases remaining between them. Full variable domain (missing parts from reference TRBV5-5 and TRBJ2-7): DAGVTQSPTHLIKTRGQQVTLRCSPISGHKSVSWYQQVLGQGPQFIFQYYEKEERGRGNFPDRFSARQFPNYSSELNVNALLLGDSALYLCASSSFHEQYFGPGTRLTVT.

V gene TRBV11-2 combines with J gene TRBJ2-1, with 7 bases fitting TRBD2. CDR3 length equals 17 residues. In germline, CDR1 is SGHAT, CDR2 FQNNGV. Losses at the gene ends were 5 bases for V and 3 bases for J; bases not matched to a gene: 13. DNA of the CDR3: TGTGCCAGCAGCCTTCTTAGTGGGAGGGCCCTCTACAATGAGCAGTTCTTC. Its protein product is CASSLLSGRALYNEQFF.

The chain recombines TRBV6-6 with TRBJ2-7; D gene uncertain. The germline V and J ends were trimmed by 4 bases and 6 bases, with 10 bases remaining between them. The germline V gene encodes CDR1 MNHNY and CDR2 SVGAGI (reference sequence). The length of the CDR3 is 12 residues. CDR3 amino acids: CASSLSSVEQYF. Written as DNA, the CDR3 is TGTGCCAGCAGTTTATCTTCGGTCGAGCAGTACTTC.

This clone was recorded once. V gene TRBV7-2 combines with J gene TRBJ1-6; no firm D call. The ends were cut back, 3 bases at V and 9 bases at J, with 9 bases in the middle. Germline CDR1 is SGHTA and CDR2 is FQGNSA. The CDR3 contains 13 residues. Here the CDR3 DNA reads TGTGCCAGCAGCTTGGCAGGCCCTTCACCCCTCCACTTT. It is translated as CASSLAGPSPLHF.

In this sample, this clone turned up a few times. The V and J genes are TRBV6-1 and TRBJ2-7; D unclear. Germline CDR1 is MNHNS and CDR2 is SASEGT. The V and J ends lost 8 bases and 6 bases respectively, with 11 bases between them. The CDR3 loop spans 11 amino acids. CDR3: CASERSSEQYF. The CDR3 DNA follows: TGTGCCAGCGAACGGTCGTCCGAGCAGTACTTC.